A single sample is the source of the 17 T cell receptor beta chains below, sequenced in a study of post-analysis software for immune sequencing data. For these TCRs, the target antigens are not known. Whole-study findings and limits: Five or six TRBV segments appeared more often in patients than in controls, and TRBV5-6, TRBV5-1 and TRBV20-1 were among these.

Sequencing libraries made from TCR beta cDNA carried unique molecular identifiers. TCRdb processed the PCR reads anew with MiXCR; each CDR3 protein has one entry. The table records about 260,000 distinct CDR3 sequences, just over 35% of them present only once. The sequenced material came from blood. These receptors came from a girl aged 10 to 17 with multiple sclerosis.

V and J are TRBV2 and TRBJ2-1; D is undetermined. Germline V gene lookup returns CDR1 SNHLY and CDR2 FYNNEI. V shed 7 bases and J shed 2 bases, with 6 bases lying between them. This CDR3 has 12 residues. The CDR3 bases are TGTGCCAGCACACCCACCTACAATGAGCAGTTCTTC. Translating gives CASTPTYNEQFF. Using reference TRBV2 and TRBJ2-1 for the parts outside the CDR3, the full variable domain is EPEVTQTPSHQVTQMGQEVILRCVPISNHLYFYWYRQILGQKVEFLVSFYNNEISEKSEIFDDQFSVERPDGSNFTLKIRSTKLEDSAMYFCASTPTYNEQFFGPGTRLTVL.

This chain links TRBV15 with TRBJ2-3; TRBD2 matches 7 bases. The germline CDR1 and CDR2 sequences are LNHNV and YYDKDF (reference sequence). The CDR3 is 17 amino acids. J was trimmed by 2 bases and V by 0 bases; bases with no gene match: 8. CDR3 protein: CATSRDRREDHTDTQYF. CDR3 coding DNA: TGTGCCACCAGCAGAGATCGCCGGGAGGATCACACAGATACGCAGTATTTT.

Many counts were recorded for this clonotype. The gene calls are TRBV7-2 and TRBJ1-1; 9 bases align to TRBD1. The CDR3 has 15 amino acids. J lost 5 bases, V lost 4 bases, and 8 bases had no gene match. CDR1 and CDR2 from the germline V gene are SGHTA and FQGNSA. The CDR3 sequence: CASSSTGGFGTEAFF. The CDR3 DNA reads TGTGCCAGCAGCTCCACAGGGGGCTTTGGAACTGAAGCTTTCTTT.

Comment on this clonotype: This sequence may be a read error, since a much larger clone differs from it by one base. This chain joins TRBV20-1 and TRBJ2-6; maybe TRBD2 (5 bases). Germline assignment: CDR1 DFQATT and CDR2 SNEGSKA (reference sequence). This CDR3 is built from 17 residues. V was pared by 5 bases and J by 2 bases, with 19 bases between. The CDR3 is CSAEGSPGGPGANVLTF. The CDR3 DNA reads as TGCAGTGCTGAGGGCTCCCCTGGTGGCCCTGGGGCCAACGTCCTGACTTTC.

At least ten counts were recorded for this clonotype. The chain links TRBV12-3 or TRBV12-4 to TRBJ1-5; D unclear. The V gene lost 4 bases and the J gene lost 6 bases, with 10 bases spanning the gap. The CDR3 length is 13 residues. The CDR3 bases are TGTGCCAGCAGTTCTTCTCTTCGTCAGCCCCAGCATTTT. Translation: CASSSSLRQPQHF.

Details on this clonotype: A much more abundant neighbour one base away suggests this may be a read error. The genes are TRBV5-1 and TRBJ1-5; TRBD1 matches at 7 bases. The CDR3 totals 14 residues. Germline values: CDR1 SGHRS, CDR2 YFSETQ. The DNA of the CDR3 is TGCGTCAGCAGCCCTGGGACAGAGAATCAGCCCCAGCATTTT. Translated: CVSSPGTENQPQHF.

Only a few counts were recorded for this clonotype. At one end the junction does not follow the germline gene, possibly because of a read error. The V and J genes are TRBV6-6 and TRBJ1-1; 11 nucleotides agree with TRBD1. Germline V gene sequence: CDR1 MNHNY, CDR2 SVGAGI (reference sequence). This CDR3 contains 16 residues. In nucleotides, the CDR3 is TGTGCCAGCAGACCCCGGGACAGGGGGGCGAACACTGGAGCTTTCTTT. Protein product: CASRPRDRGANTGAFF.

As DNA, the CDR3 is TGTGCCAGCAGCCCGGGGACAGGGGCTCGCTACGAGCAGTACTTC. This sequence encodes CASSPGTGARYEQYF. The genes are TRBV3-1 and TRBJ2-7; TRBD1 matches 10 bases. V dropped 4 bases and J dropped 3; count of bases not matched to a gene: 6. The germline V gene has CDR1 LGHDT and CDR2 YNNKEL (reference sequence). This CDR3 contains 15 residues.

In its sample, this clonotype was seen a few times. A read error may account for a junction end that differs from germline. The CDR3 DNA reads TGTGCCTGCAGGCCCACGGGGAGCTCCTATAATTCACCCCTCCACTTT. It yields the protein CACRPTGSSYNSPLHF. The chain employs TRBV28 and TRBJ1-6; no clear D. CDR1 MDHEN and CDR2 SYDVKM come from the germline V gene. The CDR3 loop spans 16 amino acids.

There are many counts of this clonotype. The chain uses TRBV6-5 and TRBJ2-2; D gene uncertain. In germline, CDR1 is MNHEY, CDR2 SVGAGI. CDR3 length: 14 residues. V was shortened by 2 bases and J by 6 bases, with 10 bases between the two germline ends. CDR3 sequence: CASSYTRSAGELFF. Written as DNA, the CDR3 is TGTGCCAGCAGTTACACCCGGTCTGCCGGGGAGCTGTTTTTT.

V gene TRBV20-1 combines with J gene TRBJ1-2; TRBD1 agrees at 7 bases. The CDR3 length is 14 residues. Germline lookup yields CDR1 DFQATT and CDR2 SNEGSKA (reference sequence). V gave up 3 bases and J gave up 4 bases; unmatched junction bases: 8. CDR3 amino acids: CSARLGQDSYGYTF. DNA for the CDR3: TGCAGTGCTAGGTTAGGACAGGATTCCTATGGCTACACCTTC.

V and J are TRBV7-6 and TRBJ2-2; D is perhaps TRBD2 (6 bases). CDR3 length: 15 residues. Germline-derived CDR1 and CDR2 are SGHVS and FNYEAQ. V shed 5 bases and J shed 5 bases, with 15 bases lying between them. The CDR3 sequence is CASSIRAEGTGELFF. In nucleotides, the CDR3 is TGTGCCAGCAGCATCAGGGCGGAGGGGACCGGGGAGCTGTTTTTT.

In this sample, this clonotype turned up many times. The chain links TRBV5-5 to TRBJ1-5; 8 bases fit TRBD1. CDR1 is SGHKS, CDR2 YYEKEE, per germline (reference sequence). Losses at the gene ends were 0 bases for V and 2 bases for J; bases not matched to a gene: 7. The CDR3 length is 17 residues. The chain's CDR3 is CASSLDRGGVGNQPQHF. The CDR3 nucleotides read TGTGCCAGCAGCTTGGACAGGGGGGGCGTCGGCAATCAGCCCCAGCATTTT.

This clonotype was picked up many times. A read error may account for a junction end that differs from germline. This chain connects TRBV20-1 to TRBJ1-2, with D unclear. Germline CDR1 DFQATT, CDR2 SNEGSKA (reference sequence). The length of the CDR3 is 15 residues. The DNA of the CDR3 is TGCAGTGCTAGATCGGCCGTCGGGTTTGGCTATGGCTGCACCTTC. Protein sequence: CSARSAVGFGYGCTF.

The genes are TRBV20-1 and TRBJ1-2; D gene uncertain. This CDR3 is built from 11 residues. V shed 1 base and J shed 6 bases, with 6 bases lying between them. In germline, CDR1 is DFQATT, CDR2 SNEGSKA (reference sequence). The DNA for the CDR3 is TGCAGTGCTAGAGGGCTCCATGGCTACACCTTC. Translated, it gives CSARGLHGYTF.

This clonotype was detected many times. This sequence joins TRBV29-1 and TRBJ2-3; 8 nucleotides line up with TRBD2. In germline, CDR1 is SQVTM, CDR2 ANQGSEA. This CDR3 is built from 14 residues. Trimming removed 6 bases from V and 0 bases from J; junction bases left unmatched: 5. The CDR3 is CSVSSGGSTDTQYF. The CDR3 nucleotides read TGCAGCGTCTCGAGCGGGGGTAGCACAGATACGCAGTATTTT.

This clonotype was counted ten times or more. The chain joins TRBV27 to TRBJ2-1; D perhaps matches TRBD2 (5 bases). V gave up 6 bases and J gave up 0 bases, with 9 bases separating them. In germline, CDR1 is MNHEY, CDR2 SMNVEV (reference sequence). The CDR3 covers 14 residues. The CDR3 loop is CASRPGSSYNEQFF. In DNA, the CDR3 is TGTGCCAGCAGACCGGGAAGCTCCTACAATGAGCAGTTCTTC.